This T cell receptor (beta chain) appears in the sequencing data of a study of T cell responses to AZD1222 COVID-19 vaccine (dated by TCRdb to 2020 to 2022). Looking at the study overall: AZD1222 recipients whose second dose came at about 4 weeks and those whose second dose came at about 12 weeks were combined into one group, since spike-specific TCR depth and breadth did not differ between the two schedules. Trial participants were enrolled by age into 18-55, 56-69 and 70-plus year subgroups, with around 150, 28 and 57 TCR-sequenced participants respectively. A total of just over 230 trial participants underwent TCR sequencing, of whom some 200 had received two doses of AZD1222 and around 26 had received two doses of the MenACWY control vaccine. Broad study findings and their caveats: The 56-69-year group was small, and its depth increase did not reach significance, likely because of low power. Because no day 14 peak-response samples were available, repertoires were characterized only after the peak T cell response. The whole spike protein was spanned by vaccine-associated CD4 TCRs, and dominant responses were seen in regions 160-218 and 743-854. After two AZD1222 doses, both the breadth and the depth of spike-specific TCRs were significantly higher than at day 0 and than in MenACWY recipients. Conclusions about previously exposed vaccinees are limited because only a handful of AZD1222 recipients were SARS-CoV-2 seropositive at baseline. Epitopes outside the regions mutated in the B.1.351 and B.1.1.7 variants were reportedly recognized by nearly half of the unique spike-specific TCRs. Participants were mostly white British and included more females than males, and it was suggested by the authors that clonal diversity may have been underestimated.

The CDR3 regions of human TCRbeta chains were subjected to immunosequencing. The study's processing was this. Repertoire TCRs were checked for matches against a reference library of SARS-CoV-2-specific TCRs that had been generated using the MIRA antigen-specificity platform. Breadth was defined as the fraction of unique TCRs that were SARS-CoV-2-associated, and depth was defined as the fraction of total T cells that were SARS-CoV-2-associated. Using the MIRA data, each spike-specific TCR was mapped to the spike region that the TCR reacts to and placed in a CD4 or CD8 class. Log10-transformed breadth and depth values were compared by one-way ANOVA with Sidak's multiple comparisons tests. TCRdb provides this immuneACCESS table in a form limited to in-frame rearrangements. Some clones are lacking; in checked studies, under half of them reflect an unresolved V gene, and why the rest are absent is not known. V and J calls and clone size are those listed in that table; D and trimming were worked out from the DNA. This sample comprises under 130,000 clones, about nine tenths of them detected only once. Under 50% of the sample belongs to the ten largest clones.

Including cysteine and phenylalanine, the CDR3 has 15 amino acids. Only CDR3 DNA remains: 45 bases, in frame from the first base. CDR1 KGHSH and CDR2 LQKENI were looked up in the germline V gene. The junction shows trimming of 2 bases on V and 4 bases on J, plus 9 bases between the germline ends. In light of the paper, this sample's time point label describes: baseline before first vaccination. Vaccinee samples were obtained from the UK trials COV001 and COV002, which included a single-blind randomized controlled phase 2/3 trial of AZD1222 (ChAdOx1 nCoV-19) in healthy adults. For TCRbeta chain sequencing, PBMC samples from trial participants were taken at day 0 and at day 28 after the second dose. On this clone itself: Its recognized antigen is unknown. No base quality values were provided; no much bigger clone lies one nucleotide off.

The rearrangement combines TRBV18 with TRBJ2-6, with the D assignment possibly TRBD1 or TRBD2, given 5 matching bases for each. This TCR came from an adult in good health. Here the sequenced sample was peripheral blood, taken on day 0 of AZD1222 vaccination. The DNA is TGTGCCAGCTCACCAAGGGGAGCGGGGGCCAACGTCCTGACTTTC. Its translation reads: CASSPRGAGANVLTF.